Detailed here is one TCR beta chain. The CDR3 is 12 amino acids. V lost 1 base, J lost 5 bases, and 5 bases lay in between. Germline CDR1 reads SEHNR; CDR2 reads FQNEAQ (reference sequence). The data stem from a study of T cell changes during pregnancy in multiple sclerosis. The data were produced by immunoSEQ multiplex PCR, yet TCRdb's version contains in-frame clones alone and is incomplete. The sample records about 48,000 clones, approximately 85% being singletons. This chain connects TRBV7-9 to TRBJ2-5; the D gene is possibly TRBD1 (5 bases). This clonotype was sampled from a female donor with multiple sclerosis, enrolled in a pregnancy study. The specimen was CD4+ T cells from peripheral blood mononuclear cells, collected in the second trimester of pregnancy. The CDR3: CASSLDRETQYF. CDR3 nucleotides: TGTGCCAGCAGCTTAGACAGGGAGACCCAGTACTTC.